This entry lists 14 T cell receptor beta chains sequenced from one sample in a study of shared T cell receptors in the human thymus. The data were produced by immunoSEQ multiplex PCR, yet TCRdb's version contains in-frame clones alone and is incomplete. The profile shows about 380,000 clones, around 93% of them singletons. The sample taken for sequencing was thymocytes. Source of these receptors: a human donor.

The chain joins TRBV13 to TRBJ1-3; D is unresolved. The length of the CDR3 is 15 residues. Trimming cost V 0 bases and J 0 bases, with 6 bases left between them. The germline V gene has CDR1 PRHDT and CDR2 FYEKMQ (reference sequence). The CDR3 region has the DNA TGTGCCAGCAGCTTAGGAGGGAGCTCTGGAAACACCATATATTTT. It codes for CASSLGGSSGNTIYF. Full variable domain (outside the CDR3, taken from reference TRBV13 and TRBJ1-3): AAGVIQSPRHLIKEKRETATLKCYPIPRHDTVYWYQQGPGQDPQFLISFYEKMQSDKGSIPDRFSAQQFSDYHSELNMSSLELGDSALYFCASSLGGSSGNTIYFGEGSWLTVV.

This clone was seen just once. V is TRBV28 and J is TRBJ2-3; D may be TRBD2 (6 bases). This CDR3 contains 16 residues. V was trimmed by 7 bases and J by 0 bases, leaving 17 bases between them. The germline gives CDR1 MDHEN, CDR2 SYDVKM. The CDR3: CASTAGGTHSTDTQYF. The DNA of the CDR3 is TGTGCCAGCACCGCCGGAGGGACTCACAGCACAGATACGCAGTATTTT.

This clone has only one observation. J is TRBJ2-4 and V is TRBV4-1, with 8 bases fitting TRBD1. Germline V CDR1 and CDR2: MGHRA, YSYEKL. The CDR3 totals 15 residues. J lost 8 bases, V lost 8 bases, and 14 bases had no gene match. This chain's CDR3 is CASGSQGARLDIQYF. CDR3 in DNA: TGCGCCAGCGGATCCCAGGGGGCGAGGTTGGACATTCAGTACTTC.

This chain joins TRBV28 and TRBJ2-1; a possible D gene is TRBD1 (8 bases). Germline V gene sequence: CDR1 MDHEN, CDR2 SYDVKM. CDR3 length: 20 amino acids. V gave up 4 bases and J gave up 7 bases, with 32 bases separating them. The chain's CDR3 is CASSSIGLNKGGTGVNEQFF. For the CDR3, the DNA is TGTGCCAGCAGTTCGATCGGGTTGAACAAGGGAGGGACAGGTGTTAATGAGCAGTTCTTC.

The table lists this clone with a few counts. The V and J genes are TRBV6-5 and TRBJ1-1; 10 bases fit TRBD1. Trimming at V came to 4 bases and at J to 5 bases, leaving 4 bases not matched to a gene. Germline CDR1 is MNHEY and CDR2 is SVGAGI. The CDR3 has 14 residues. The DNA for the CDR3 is TGTGCCAGCAGTTGGACAGGGGGAGGGACTGAAGCTTTCTTT. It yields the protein CASSWTGGGTEAFF.

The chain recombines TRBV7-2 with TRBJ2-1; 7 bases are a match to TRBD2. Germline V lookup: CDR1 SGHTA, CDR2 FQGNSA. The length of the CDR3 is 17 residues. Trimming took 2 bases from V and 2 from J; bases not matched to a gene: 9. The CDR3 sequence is CASSLRGASGAYNEQFF. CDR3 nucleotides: TGTGCCAGCAGCTTACGTGGGGCTAGCGGTGCCTACAATGAGCAGTTCTTC.

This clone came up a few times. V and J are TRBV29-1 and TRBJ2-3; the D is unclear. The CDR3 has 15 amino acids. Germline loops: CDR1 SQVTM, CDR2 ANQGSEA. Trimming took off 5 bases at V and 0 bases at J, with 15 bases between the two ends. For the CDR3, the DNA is TGCAGCGTTAACCCTCCGGGCGGAAGCACAGATACGCAGTATTTT. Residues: CSVNPPGGSTDTQYF.

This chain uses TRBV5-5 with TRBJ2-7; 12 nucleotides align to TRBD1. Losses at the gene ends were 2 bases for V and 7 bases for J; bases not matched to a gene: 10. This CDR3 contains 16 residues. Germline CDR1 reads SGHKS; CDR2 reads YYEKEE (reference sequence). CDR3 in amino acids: CASSFTPGQGAKEQYF. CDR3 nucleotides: TGTGCCAGCAGCTTTACTCCGGGACAGGGGGCAAAGGAGCAGTACTTC.

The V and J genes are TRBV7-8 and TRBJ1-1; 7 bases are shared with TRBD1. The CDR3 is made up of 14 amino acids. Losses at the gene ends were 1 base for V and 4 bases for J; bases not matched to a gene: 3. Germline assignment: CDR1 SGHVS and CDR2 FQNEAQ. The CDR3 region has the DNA TGTGCCAGCAGCTTAGAGACAGGGAGCACTGAAGCTTTCTTT. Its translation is CASSLETGSTEAFF.

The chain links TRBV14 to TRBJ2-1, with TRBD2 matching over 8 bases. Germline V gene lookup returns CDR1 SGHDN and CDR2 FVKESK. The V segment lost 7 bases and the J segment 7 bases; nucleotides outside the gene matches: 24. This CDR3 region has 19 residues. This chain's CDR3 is CASTKGASTSPSGSNEQFF. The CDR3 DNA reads TGTGCCAGCACCAAAGGGGCCAGTACGAGTCCGAGCGGGAGTAATGAGCAGTTCTTC.

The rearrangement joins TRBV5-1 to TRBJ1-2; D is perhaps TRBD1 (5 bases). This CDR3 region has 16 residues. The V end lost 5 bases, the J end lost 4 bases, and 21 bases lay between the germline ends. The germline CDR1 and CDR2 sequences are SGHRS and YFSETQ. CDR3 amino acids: CASSPRRLGDAYGYTF. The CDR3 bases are TGCGCCAGCAGTCCCCGTCGATTGGGGGACGCCTATGGCTACACCTTC.

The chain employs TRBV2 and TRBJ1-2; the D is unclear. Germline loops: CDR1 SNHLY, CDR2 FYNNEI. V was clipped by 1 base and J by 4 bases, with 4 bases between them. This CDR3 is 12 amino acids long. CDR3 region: CASSEGLYGYTF. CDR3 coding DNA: TGTGCCAGCAGTGAAGGGCTCTATGGCTACACCTTC.

CDR3 region: CASSLAPSGGSTDTQYF. DNA for the CDR3: TGTGCCAGCAGCTTAGCCCCTAGCGGGGGTAGCACAGATACGCAGTATTTT. The V call is TRBV7-2, the J call TRBJ2-3; 10 bases are a match to TRBD2. The length of the CDR3 is 17 residues. CDR1 SGHTA and CDR2 FQGNSA come from the germline V gene. After removal of 0 bases from V and 0 bases from J, the junction contained 3 bases not matched to a gene.

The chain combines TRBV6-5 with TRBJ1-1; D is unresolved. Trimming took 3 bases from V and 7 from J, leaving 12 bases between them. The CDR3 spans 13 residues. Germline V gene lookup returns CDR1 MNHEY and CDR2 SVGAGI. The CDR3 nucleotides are TGTGCCAGCAGTTATATGGCAGCGTATGAAGCTTTCTTT. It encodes CASSYMAAYEAFF.